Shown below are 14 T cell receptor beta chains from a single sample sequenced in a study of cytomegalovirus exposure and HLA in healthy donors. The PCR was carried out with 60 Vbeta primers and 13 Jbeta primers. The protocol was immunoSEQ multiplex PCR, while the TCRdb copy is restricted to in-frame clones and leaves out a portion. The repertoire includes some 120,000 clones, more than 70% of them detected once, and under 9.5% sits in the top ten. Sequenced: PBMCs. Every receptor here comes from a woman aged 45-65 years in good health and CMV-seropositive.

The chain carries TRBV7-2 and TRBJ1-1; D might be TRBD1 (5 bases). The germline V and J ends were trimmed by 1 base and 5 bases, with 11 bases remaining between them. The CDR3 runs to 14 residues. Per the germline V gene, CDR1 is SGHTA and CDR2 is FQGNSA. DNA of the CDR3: TGTGCCAGCAGCTTAGTCCGGGGGGAGACTGAAGCTTTCTTT. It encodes CASSLVRGETEAFF. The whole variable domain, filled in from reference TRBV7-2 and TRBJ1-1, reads GAGVSQSPSNKVTEKGKDVELRCDPISGHTALYWYRQSLGQGLEFLIYFQGNSAPDKSGLPSDRFSAERTGGSVSTLTIQRTQQEDSAVYLCASSLVRGETEAFFGQGTRLTVV.

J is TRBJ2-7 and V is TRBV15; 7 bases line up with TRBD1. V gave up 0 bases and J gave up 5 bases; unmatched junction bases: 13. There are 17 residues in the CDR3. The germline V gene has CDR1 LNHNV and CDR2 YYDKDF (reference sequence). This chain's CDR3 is CATSREYSTGYGDEQYF. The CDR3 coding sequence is TGTGCCACCAGCAGAGAATATTCGACAGGGTATGGCGACGAGCAGTACTTC.

The CDR3, as DNA: TGTGCCAGCAGTATTCAGGGTCGGGACTATGGCTACACCTTC. Protein: CASSIQGRDYGYTF. The chain is built from TRBV27 and TRBJ1-2, with D possibly TRBD1 on 5 matching bases. CDR1 MNHEY and CDR2 SMNVEV come from the germline V gene (reference sequence). V was shortened by 5 bases and J by 3 bases, with 13 bases between the two germline ends. This CDR3 comprises 14 residues.

CDR3: CASSGGRTDMNTEAFF. CDR3 DNA sequence: TGTGCCAGCAGCGGAGGTCGGACAGACATGAACACTGAAGCTTTCTTT. V and J are TRBV5-5 and TRBJ1-1; tentatively, D is TRBD1 (6 bases). This CDR3 is built from 16 residues. V gave up 4 bases and J gave up 0 bases, with 16 bases separating them. CDR1 is SGHKS and CDR2 is YYEKEE in the germline V gene (reference sequence).

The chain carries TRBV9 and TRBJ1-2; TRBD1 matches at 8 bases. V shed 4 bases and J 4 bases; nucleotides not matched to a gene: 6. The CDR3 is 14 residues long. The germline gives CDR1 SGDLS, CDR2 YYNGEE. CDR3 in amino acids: CASSPRQGTYGYTF. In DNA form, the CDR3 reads TGTGCCAGCAGCCCACGACAGGGGACCTATGGCTACACCTTC.

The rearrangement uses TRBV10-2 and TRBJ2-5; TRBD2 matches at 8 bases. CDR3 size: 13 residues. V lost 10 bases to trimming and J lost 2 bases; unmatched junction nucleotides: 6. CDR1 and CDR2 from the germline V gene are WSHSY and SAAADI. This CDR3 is CATQRGTQETQYF. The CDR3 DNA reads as TGCGCCACTCAGCGGGGGACACAAGAGACCCAGTACTTC.

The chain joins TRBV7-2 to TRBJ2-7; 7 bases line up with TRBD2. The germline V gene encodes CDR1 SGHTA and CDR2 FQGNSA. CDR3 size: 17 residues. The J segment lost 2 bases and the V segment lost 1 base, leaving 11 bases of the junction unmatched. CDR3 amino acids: CASSLVGGGRGPYEQYF. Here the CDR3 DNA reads TGTGCCAGCAGCTTAGTAGGCGGCGGGAGAGGCCCCTACGAGCAGTACTTC.

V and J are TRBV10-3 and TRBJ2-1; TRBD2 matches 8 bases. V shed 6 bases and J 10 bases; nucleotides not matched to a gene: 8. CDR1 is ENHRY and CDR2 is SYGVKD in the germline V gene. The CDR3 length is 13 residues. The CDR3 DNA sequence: TGTGCCATCAGCGGACTAGCCGAGTTGGAGCAGTTCTTC. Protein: CAISGLAELEQFF.

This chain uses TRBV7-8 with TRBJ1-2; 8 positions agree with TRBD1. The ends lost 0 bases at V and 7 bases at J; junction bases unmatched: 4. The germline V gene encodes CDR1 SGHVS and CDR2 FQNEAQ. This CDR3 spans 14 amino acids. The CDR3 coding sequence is TGTGCCAGCAGCTTAGCCGCAGGGGGCCCTGGCTACACCTTC. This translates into CASSLAAGGPGYTF.

The CDR3 here is CASSPAGDRMNTEAFF. The CDR3 nucleotides are TGTGCCAGCAGCCCAGCCGGAGACAGAATGAACACTGAAGCTTTCTTT. The chain recombines TRBV7-8 with TRBJ1-1; tentative D call: TRBD1 (5 bases). V was shortened by 5 bases and J by 0 bases, with 16 bases between the two germline ends. Germline CDR1 SGHVS, CDR2 FQNEAQ. The CDR3 sequence is 16 residues long. The variable domain in full, completed from reference TRBV7-8 and TRBJ1-1, reads GAGVSQSPRYKVAKRGQDVALRCDPISGHVSLFWYQQALGQGPEFLTYFQNEAQLDKSGLPSDRFFAERPEGSVSTLKIQRTQQEDSAVYLCASSPAGDRMNTEAFFGQGTRLTVV.

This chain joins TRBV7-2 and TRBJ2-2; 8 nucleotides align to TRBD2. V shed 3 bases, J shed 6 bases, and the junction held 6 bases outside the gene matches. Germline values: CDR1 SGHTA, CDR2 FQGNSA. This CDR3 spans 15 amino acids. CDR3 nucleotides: TGTGCCAGCAGCTTCGTAGCGGGATCCCCCGGGGAGCTGTTTTTT. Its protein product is CASSFVAGSPGELFF.

The CDR3 here is CATSPTGGGETQYF. The DNA of the CDR3 is TGTGCCACCTCCCCAACAGGGGGCGGGGAGACCCAGTACTTC. V usage is TRBV6-1 and J usage is TRBJ2-5; 9 bases are shared with TRBD1. CDR1 is MNHNS and CDR2 is SASEGT in the germline V gene. Trimming took 10 bases from V and 5 from J; bases not matched to a gene: 11. The CDR3 has 14 residues.

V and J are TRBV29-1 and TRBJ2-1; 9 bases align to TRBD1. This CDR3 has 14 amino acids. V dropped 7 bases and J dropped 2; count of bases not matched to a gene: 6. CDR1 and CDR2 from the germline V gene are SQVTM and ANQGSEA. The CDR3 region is CSGLGTGTYNEQFF. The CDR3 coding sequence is TGCAGCGGACTCGGGACAGGGACCTACAATGAGCAGTTCTTC.

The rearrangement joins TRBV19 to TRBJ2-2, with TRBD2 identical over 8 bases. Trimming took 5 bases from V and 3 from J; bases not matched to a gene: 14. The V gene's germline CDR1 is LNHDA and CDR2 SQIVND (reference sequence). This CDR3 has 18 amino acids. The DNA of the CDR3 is TGTGCCAGTAGTGCCCTCAGGCTAGAGCGGGAGCACACCGGGGAGCTGTTTTTT. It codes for CASSALRLEREHTGELFF.